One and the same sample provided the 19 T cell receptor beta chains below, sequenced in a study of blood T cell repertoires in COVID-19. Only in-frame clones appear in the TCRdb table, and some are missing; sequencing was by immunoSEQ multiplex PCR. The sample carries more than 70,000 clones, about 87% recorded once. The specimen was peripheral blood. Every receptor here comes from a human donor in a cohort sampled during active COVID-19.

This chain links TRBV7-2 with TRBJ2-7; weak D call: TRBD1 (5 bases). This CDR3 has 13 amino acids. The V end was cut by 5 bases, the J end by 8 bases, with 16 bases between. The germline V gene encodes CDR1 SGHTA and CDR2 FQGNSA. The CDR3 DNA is TGTGCCAGCAGCCACGACAGCCCTACGAAGCAGTACTTC. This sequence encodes CASSHDSPTKQYF. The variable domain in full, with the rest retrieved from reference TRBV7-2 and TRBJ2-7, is GAGVSQSPSNKVTEKGKDVELRCDPISGHTALYWYRQSLGQGLEFLIYFQGNSAPDKSGLPSDRFSAERTGGSVSTLTIQRTQQEDSAVYLCASSHDSPTKQYFGPGTRLTVT.

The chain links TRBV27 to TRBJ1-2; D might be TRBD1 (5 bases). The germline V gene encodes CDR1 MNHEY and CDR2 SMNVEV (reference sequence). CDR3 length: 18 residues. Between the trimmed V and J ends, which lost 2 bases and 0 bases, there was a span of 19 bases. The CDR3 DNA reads TGTGCCAGCAGTTTAGCCACCCCACGACAGATTGCTAACTATGGCTACACCTTC. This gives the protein CASSLATPRQIANYGYTF.

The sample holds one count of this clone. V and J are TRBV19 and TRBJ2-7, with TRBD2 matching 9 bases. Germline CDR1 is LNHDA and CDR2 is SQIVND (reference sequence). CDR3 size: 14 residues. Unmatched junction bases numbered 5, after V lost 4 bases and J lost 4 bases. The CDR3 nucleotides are TGTGCCAGTAGTAGGAGCGGGAGGTGGTACGAGCAGTACTTC. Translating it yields CASSRSGRWYEQYF.

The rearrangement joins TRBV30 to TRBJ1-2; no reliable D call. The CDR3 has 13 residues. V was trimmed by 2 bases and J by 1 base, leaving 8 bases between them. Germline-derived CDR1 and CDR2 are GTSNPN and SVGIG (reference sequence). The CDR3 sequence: CAWSSPFNYGYTF. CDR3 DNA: TGTGCCTGGAGTTCCCCTTTTAACTATGGCTACACCTTC.

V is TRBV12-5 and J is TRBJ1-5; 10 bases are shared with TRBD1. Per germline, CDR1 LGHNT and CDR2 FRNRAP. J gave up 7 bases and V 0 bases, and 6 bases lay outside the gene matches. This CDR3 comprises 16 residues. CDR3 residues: CASGLVIGTGEQPQHF. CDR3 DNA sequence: TGTGCTAGTGGTTTGGTAATCGGGACAGGGGAACAGCCCCAGCATTTT.

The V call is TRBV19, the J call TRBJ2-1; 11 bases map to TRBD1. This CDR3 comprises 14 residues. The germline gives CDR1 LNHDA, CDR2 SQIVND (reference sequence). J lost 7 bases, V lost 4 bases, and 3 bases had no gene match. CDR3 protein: CASSNRDRGNEQFF. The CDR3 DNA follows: TGTGCCAGTAGTAACCGGGACAGGGGGAATGAGCAGTTCTTC.

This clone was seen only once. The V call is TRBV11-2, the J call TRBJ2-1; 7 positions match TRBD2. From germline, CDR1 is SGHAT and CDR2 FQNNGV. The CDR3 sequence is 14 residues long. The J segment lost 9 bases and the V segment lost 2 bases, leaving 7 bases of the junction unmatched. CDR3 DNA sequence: TGTGCCAGCAGCTTAAGGTCGGGAGGTATTGAGCAGTTCTTC. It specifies CASSLRSGGIEQFF.

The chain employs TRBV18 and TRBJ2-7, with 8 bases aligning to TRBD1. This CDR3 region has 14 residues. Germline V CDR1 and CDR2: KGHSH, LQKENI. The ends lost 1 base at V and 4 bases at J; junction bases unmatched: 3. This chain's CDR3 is CASSPQRQGYEQYF. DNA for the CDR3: TGTGCCAGCTCACCACAGAGACAGGGGTACGAGCAGTACTTC.

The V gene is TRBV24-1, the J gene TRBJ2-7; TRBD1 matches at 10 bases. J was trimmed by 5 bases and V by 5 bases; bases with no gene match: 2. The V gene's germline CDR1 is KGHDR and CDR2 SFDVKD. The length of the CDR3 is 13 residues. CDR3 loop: CATSGDRGHEQYF. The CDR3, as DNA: TGTGCCACCAGTGGTGACAGGGGGCACGAGCAGTACTTC.

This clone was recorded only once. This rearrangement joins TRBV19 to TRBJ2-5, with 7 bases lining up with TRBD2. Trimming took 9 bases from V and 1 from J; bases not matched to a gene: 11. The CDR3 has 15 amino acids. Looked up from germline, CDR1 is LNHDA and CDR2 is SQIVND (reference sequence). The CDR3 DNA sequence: TGTGCCAGCGCCGCCTTTCCGGGGGGCCAAGAGACCCAGTACTTC. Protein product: CASAAFPGGQETQYF.

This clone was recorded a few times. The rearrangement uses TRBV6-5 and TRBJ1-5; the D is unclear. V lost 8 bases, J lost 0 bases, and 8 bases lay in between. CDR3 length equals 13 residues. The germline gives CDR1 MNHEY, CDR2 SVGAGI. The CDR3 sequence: CASGQDSNQPQHF. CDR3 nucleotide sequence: TGTGCCAGCGGGCAGGATAGCAATCAGCCCCAGCATTTT.

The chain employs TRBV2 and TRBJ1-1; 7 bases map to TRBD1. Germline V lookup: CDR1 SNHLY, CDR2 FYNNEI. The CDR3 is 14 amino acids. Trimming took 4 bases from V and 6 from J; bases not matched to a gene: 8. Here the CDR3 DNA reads TGTGCCAGCAGTGTCAGGGGGGCTTGGGCTGAAGCTTTCTTT. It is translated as CASSVRGAWAEAFF.

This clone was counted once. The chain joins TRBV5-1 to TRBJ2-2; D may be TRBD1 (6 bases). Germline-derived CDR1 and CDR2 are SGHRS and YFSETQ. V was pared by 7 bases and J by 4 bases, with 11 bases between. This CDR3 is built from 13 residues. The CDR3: CASGGQSTGELFF. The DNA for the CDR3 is TGCGCCAGCGGCGGACAGTCCACCGGGGAGCTGTTTTTT.

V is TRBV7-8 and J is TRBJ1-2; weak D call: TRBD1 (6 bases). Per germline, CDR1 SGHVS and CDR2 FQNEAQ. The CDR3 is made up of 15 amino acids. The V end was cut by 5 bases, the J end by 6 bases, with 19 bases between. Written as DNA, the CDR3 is TGTGCCAGCAGCATCGGGCGGACAGAATACAATGGCTACACCTTC. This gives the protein CASSIGRTEYNGYTF.

The CDR3 region has the DNA TGTGCCAGCAGCGCCAGCGGGGGGCGGAACACCGGGGAGCTGTTTTTT. This encodes CASSASGGRNTGELFF. The chain combines TRBV5-4 with TRBJ2-2; 9 bases align to TRBD2. This CDR3 spans 16 amino acids. Trimming cost V 4 bases and J 1 base; bases outside gene matches: 5. Germline CDR1 is SGHNT and CDR2 is YYREEE (reference sequence).

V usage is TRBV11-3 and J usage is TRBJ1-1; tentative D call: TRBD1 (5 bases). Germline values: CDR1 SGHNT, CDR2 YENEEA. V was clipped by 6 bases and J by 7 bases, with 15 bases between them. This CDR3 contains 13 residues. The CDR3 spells CASSSMGQSEAFF. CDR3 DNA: TGTGCCAGCAGTTCCATGGGGCAGAGTGAAGCTTTCTTT.

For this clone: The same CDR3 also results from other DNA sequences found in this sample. Here the CDR3 DNA reads TGTGCCAGCAGCCAAGTGGGGGGGAACACTGAAGCTTTCTTT. Protein: CASSQVGGNTEAFF. This chain links TRBV3-1 (or the pseudogene TRBV3-2) with TRBJ1-1; TRBD1 is a possible D gene (5 bases). The CDR3 consists of 14 residues. The V end lost 1 base, the J end lost 1 base, and 7 bases lay between the germline ends. Germline V gene lookup returns CDR1 LGHDT and CDR2 YNNKEL (reference sequence).

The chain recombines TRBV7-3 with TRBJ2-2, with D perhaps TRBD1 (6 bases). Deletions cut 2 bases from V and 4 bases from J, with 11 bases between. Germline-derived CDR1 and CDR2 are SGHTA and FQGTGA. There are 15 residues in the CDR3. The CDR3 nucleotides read TGTGCCAGCAGCTTATCCAGGGACACCACCGGGGAGCTGTTTTTT. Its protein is CASSLSRDTTGELFF.

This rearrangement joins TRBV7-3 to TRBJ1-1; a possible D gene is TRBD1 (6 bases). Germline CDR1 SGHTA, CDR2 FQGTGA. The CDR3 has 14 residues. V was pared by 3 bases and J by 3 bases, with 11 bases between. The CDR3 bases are TGTGCCAGCAGCTTGACCGCAGGGGACACTGAAGCTTTCTTT. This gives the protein CASSLTAGDTEAFF.